Shown below are 18 T cell receptor beta chains from a single sample sequenced in a study of T cell repertoires in cytomegalovirus infection. Antigens for these TCRs are unknown. TCRdb reprocessed the reads via MiXCR and lists one record per CDR3 protein. This table has under 500,000 distinct CDR3 sequences, about 42% appearing once. The starting material was cultured PBMCs, obtained from culture after CMV antigen stimulation. Source of these receptors: a human donor in good health (CMV status not recorded). Some clones in this sample may be carry-over from other donors' samples.

The chain is built from TRBV19 and TRBJ1-1; 10 bases align to TRBD1. CDR1 is LNHDA and CDR2 is SQIVND in the germline V gene (reference sequence). CDR3 length: 13 amino acids. V was pared by 5 bases and J by 9 bases, with 6 bases of the junction left unmatched. The CDR3 protein is CASSRPTGGKAFF. CDR3 nucleotide sequence: TGTGCCAGTAGTCGCCCGACAGGGGGCAAAGCTTTCTTT.

This chain uses TRBV7-2 with TRBJ1-2; the D is unclear. This CDR3 has 16 residues. The V and J ends lost 1 base and 2 bases respectively, with 14 bases between them. CDR1 and CDR2 (germline): SGHTA, FQGNSA. CDR3: CASSLGPNPRNYGYTF. The CDR3 region has the DNA TGTGCCAGCAGCTTAGGTCCGAACCCGCGGAACTATGGCTACACCTTC.

This clonotype was detected many times. CDR3 coding DNA: TGTGCCAGCAGCGGTCAGGGGAATCAGCCCCAGCATTTT. Encoded protein: CASSGQGNQPQHF. The rearrangement joins TRBV7-2 to TRBJ1-5; TRBD1 might be the D (6 bases). The CDR3 sequence is 13 residues long. From germline, CDR1 is SGHTA and CDR2 FQGNSA. V lost 5 bases to trimming and J lost 4 bases, with 9 bases between them.

This clonotype has at least ten counts. The CDR3 spells CASSLGERGGQETQYF. CDR3 DNA sequence: TGTGCCAGCAGCTTAGGGGAGCGGGGGGGGCAAGAGACCCAGTACTTC. The chain employs TRBV7-2 and TRBJ2-5, with 10 nucleotides matching TRBD2. The germline V gene encodes CDR1 SGHTA and CDR2 FQGNSA. There are 16 residues in the CDR3. Losses at the gene ends were 1 base for V and 2 bases for J; bases not matched to a gene: 4.

This clonotype was found many times. The chain carries TRBV7-2 and TRBJ2-5; D remains ambiguous. The CDR3 length is 15 residues. Germline CDR1 and CDR2: SGHTA and FQGNSA. V lost 2 bases to trimming and J lost 1 base, with 11 bases between them. The CDR3 region is CASSLNRIGQETQYF. The DNA for the CDR3 is TGTGCCAGCAGCTTAAATCGAATCGGCCAAGAGACCCAGTACTTC.

The chain is built from TRBV12-3 or TRBV12-4 and TRBJ2-3; 7 nucleotides align to TRBD2. J gave up 4 bases and V 10 bases, and 8 bases lay outside the gene matches. The CDR3 contains 13 residues. The CDR3 DNA reads as TGTGCCACCCGGGGGAGGGTTGCAGATACGCAGTATTTT. Amino acids: CATRGRVADTQYF.

The rearrangement links TRBV7-2 to TRBJ1-5; D remains ambiguous. This CDR3 spans 13 amino acids. Germline CDR1 SGHTA, CDR2 FQGNSA. The ends were cut back, 1 base at V and 5 bases at J, with 6 bases in the middle. The CDR3 reads CASSLESHQPQHF. The CDR3 DNA sequence: TGTGCCAGCAGCTTAGAGTCTCATCAGCCCCAGCATTTT.

This clonotype was seen a few times. The V call is TRBV11-2, the J call TRBJ2-7; 11 positions match TRBD1. The CDR3 contains 17 residues. Losses at the gene ends were 8 bases for V and 6 bases for J; bases not matched to a gene: 18. CDR1 SGHAT and CDR2 FQNNGV come from the germline V gene. CDR3 coding DNA: TGTGCCAGCTCCCCCCGAGGTGGGGGACAGGGGGTTCTCGAGCAGTACTTC. The encoded protein is CASSPRGGGQGVLEQYF.

The V gene is TRBV12-3 or TRBV12-4, the J gene TRBJ1-1; 9 bases agree with TRBD1. Trimming took 3 bases from V and 1 from J; bases not matched to a gene: 3. This CDR3 has 15 amino acids. The CDR3 region has the DNA TGTGCCAGCAGTTTCACAGGGGGCACGAACACTGAAGCTTTCTTT. Its translation: CASSFTGGTNTEAFF.

The chain has TRBV2 and TRBJ2-2, with 7 bases lining up with TRBD1. V lost 2 bases to trimming and J lost 1 base; unmatched junction nucleotides: 4. Per germline, CDR1 SNHLY and CDR2 FYNNEI. The CDR3 contains 16 residues. The CDR3 loop is CASSERWDRNTGELFF. The CDR3 coding sequence is TGTGCCAGCAGTGAACGATGGGACAGGAACACCGGGGAGCTGTTTTTT.

The chain has TRBV19 and TRBJ2-7; D ambiguous. CDR1 is LNHDA and CDR2 is SQIVND in the germline V gene (reference sequence). With 5 bases removed from V and 3 bases from J, the gap between germline ends came to 14 bases. This CDR3 comprises 14 residues. Written as DNA, the CDR3 is TGTGCCAGTAGTCCCCTCCTGGGCGGCTACGAGCAGTACTTC. It codes for CASSPLLGGYEQYF.

The chain has TRBV7-2 and TRBJ2-3; maybe TRBD1 (5 bases). Deletions cut 2 bases from V and 8 bases from J, with 11 bases between. Germline V CDR1 and CDR2: SGHTA, FQGNSA. CDR3 length: 13 residues. The CDR3 reads CASSLSGRGTQYF. The CDR3 nucleotides read TGTGCCAGCAGCTTATCAGGGCGAGGTACGCAGTATTTT.

The V call is TRBV20-1, the J call TRBJ2-7; a possible D gene is TRBD2 (6 bases). Trimming took 6 bases from V and 2 from J, leaving 14 bases between them. CDR1 is DFQATT, CDR2 SNEGSKA, per germline (reference sequence). This CDR3 is built from 13 residues. CDR3: CSAWDSDTYEQYF. The CDR3 bases are TGCAGTGCATGGGACTCCGATACCTACGAGCAGTACTTC.

The gene calls are TRBV2 and TRBJ2-5; 8 bases fit TRBD2. Germline CDR1 reads SNHLY; CDR2 reads FYNNEI. The CDR3 consists of 15 residues. The J segment lost 0 bases and the V segment lost 4 bases, leaving 4 bases of the junction unmatched. DNA of the CDR3: TGTGCCAGCAGTGGAATTAGCGGGGACCAAGAGACCCAGTACTTC. Amino acid sequence: CASSGISGDQETQYF.

The rearrangement links TRBV12-3 or TRBV12-4 to TRBJ2-1, with 8 bases identical to TRBD2. The CDR3 is 14 residues long. Trimming removed 6 bases from V and 7 bases from J; junction bases left unmatched: 8. The CDR3 DNA reads as TGTGCCAGCAGACGGGGGGGAGTCGGTAATGAGCAGTTCTTC. This sequence encodes CASRRGGVGNEQFF.

The chain carries TRBV5-6 and TRBJ1-1, with D unclear. The V gene's germline CDR1 is SGHDT and CDR2 YYEEEE. Trimming stripped 0 bases from V and 7 bases from J, with 7 bases between. This CDR3 contains 12 residues. The CDR3: CASSLGVSEAFF. CDR3 sequence (DNA): TGTGCCAGCAGCTTGGGGGTAAGTGAAGCTTTCTTT.

This clonotype was seen more than once but under ten times. This chain's CDR3 is CASSFDRSGANVLTF. The CDR3 DNA reads as TGTGCCAGCAGCTTCGACAGGTCTGGGGCCAACGTCCTGACTTTC. The chain recombines TRBV7-2 with TRBJ2-6, with D possibly matching TRBD1 (6 bases). CDR1 and CDR2 from the germline V gene are SGHTA and FQGNSA. The CDR3 is 15 amino acids. Trimming cost V 3 bases and J 1 base, with 7 bases left between them.

The gene calls are TRBV7-6 and TRBJ2-7; D is undetermined. Germline values: CDR1 SGHVS, CDR2 FNYEAQ. V was clipped by 3 bases and J by 3 bases, with 18 bases between them. This CDR3 has 16 residues. The CDR3 DNA sequence: TGTGCCAGCAGCTTTATATTTAGCTGCAGCTACTACGAGCAGTACTTC. Amino acids: CASSFIFSCSYYEQYF.